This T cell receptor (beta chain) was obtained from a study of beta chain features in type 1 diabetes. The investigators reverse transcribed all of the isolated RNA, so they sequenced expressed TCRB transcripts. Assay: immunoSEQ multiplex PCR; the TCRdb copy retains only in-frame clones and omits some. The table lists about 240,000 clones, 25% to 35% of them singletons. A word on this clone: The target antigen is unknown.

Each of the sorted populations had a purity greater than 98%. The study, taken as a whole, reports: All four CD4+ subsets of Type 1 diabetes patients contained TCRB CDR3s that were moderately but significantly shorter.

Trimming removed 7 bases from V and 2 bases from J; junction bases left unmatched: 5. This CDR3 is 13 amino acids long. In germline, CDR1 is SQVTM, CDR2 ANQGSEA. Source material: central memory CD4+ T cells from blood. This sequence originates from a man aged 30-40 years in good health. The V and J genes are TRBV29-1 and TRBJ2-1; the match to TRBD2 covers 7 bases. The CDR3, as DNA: TGCAGCGGGGGGGGAGACACCTACAATGAGCAGTTCTTC. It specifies CSGGGDTYNEQFF.